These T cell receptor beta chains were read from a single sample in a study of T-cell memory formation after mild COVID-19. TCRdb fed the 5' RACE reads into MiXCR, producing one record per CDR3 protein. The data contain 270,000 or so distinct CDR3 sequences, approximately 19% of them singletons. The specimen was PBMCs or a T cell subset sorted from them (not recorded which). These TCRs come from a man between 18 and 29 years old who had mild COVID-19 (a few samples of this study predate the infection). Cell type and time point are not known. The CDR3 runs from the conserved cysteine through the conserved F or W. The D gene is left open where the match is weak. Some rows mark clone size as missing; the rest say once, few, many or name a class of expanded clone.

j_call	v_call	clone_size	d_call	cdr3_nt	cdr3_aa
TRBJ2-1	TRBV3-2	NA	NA	TGTGCCAGCAGCCAGAAAGGACAGTCTGACTACAATGAGCAGTTCTTC	CASSQKGQSDYNEQFF
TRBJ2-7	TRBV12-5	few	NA	TGTGCTAGTGGTTGGGACAACTCCTACGAGCAGTACTTC	CASGWDNSYEQYF
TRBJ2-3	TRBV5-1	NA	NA	TGCGCCAGCAGCTTGGCGGACTCCCCGAACACAGATACGCAGTATTTT	CASSLADSPNTDTQYF
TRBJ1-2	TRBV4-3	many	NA	TGCGCCAGCAGCCAAGAACGGTGGACCTATGGCTACACCTTC	CASSQERWTYGYTF
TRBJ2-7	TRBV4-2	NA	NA	TGTGCCAGCAGCCAGAGGTCTTTTTACGAGCAGTACTTC	CASSQRSFYEQYF
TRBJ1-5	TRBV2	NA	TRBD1	TGTGCCAGCAGTGCGGATGGGGGACAGGGGGCGATGGGGCCCCAGCATTTT	CASSADGGQGAMGPQHF
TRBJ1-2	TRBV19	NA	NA	TGTGCCAGTAGTATAGACGGACGGTATGGCTACACCTTC	CASSIDGRYGYTF
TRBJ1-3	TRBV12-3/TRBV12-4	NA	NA	TGTGCCAGCAGTCTCAGGGGTGAGGTCACCATATATTTT	CASSLRGEVTIYF
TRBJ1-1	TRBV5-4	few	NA	TGTGCCAGCAGCTTGGATAGTCTCATGAACACTGAAGCTTTCTTT	CASSLDSLMNTEAFF
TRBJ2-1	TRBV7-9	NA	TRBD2	TGTGCCAGCAGCTCAGTCCTAGCGGGCTACAATGAGCAGTTCTTC	CASSSVLAGYNEQFF
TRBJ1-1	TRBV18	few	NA	TGTGCCAGCTCACCCCAGGGGTTCGCAGCTTTCTTT	CASSPQGFAAFF
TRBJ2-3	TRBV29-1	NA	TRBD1	TGCAGCGGTGAGGGGGCTGGCACAGATACGCAGTATTTT	CSGEGAGTDTQYF
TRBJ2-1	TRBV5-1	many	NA	TGCGCCAGCAGCGTCACAACGAGCTCCTACAATGAGCAGTTCTTC	CASSVTTSSYNEQFF
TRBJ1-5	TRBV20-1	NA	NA	TGCAGTGCTTCAGACAGAAATCAGCCCCAGCATTTT	CSASDRNQPQHF
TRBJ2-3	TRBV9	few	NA	TGTGCCAGCAGCGTCAACGGGGGAGTAGATACGCAGTATTTT	CASSVNGGVDTQYF
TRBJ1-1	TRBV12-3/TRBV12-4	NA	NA	TGTGCCAGCAGTTGGGGGGGCGCGAACACTGAAGCTTTCTTT	CASSWGGANTEAFF
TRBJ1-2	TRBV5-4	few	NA	TGTGCCAGCAGCCGAGCCATGAACCAGGGACTCTACACCTTC	CASSRAMNQGLYTF
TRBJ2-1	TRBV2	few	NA	TGTGCCAGCAGTAAAACAGGGTCGGGCAATGAGCAGTTCTTC	CASSKTGSGNEQFF
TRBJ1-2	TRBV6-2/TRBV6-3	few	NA	TGTGCCAGCAGTTACGGTCCCGCGGGCTACACCTTC	CASSYGPAGYTF
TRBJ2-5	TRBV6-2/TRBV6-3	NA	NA	TGTGCCAGCCGCGAGTGGGGGTACCAAGAGACCCAGTACTTC	CASREWGYQETQYF
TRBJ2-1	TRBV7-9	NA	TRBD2	TGTGCCAGCAGCTTATCGACTAGCGGGGGGGAGCAGTTCTTC	CASSLSTSGGEQFF
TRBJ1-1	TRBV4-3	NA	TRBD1	TGCGCCAGCAGCCCACACTCTGGGGGACAGGGGTACTCGAACACTGAAGCTTTCTTT	CASSPHSGGQGYSNTEAFF
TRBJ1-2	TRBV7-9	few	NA	TGTGCCAGCAGCTTAGCAGGGCTGGATGGCTACACCTTC	CASSLAGLDGYTF
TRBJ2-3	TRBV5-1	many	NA	TGCGCCAGCAGCTTGGGACGGTCACGGGATACGCAGTATTTT	CASSLGRSRDTQYF
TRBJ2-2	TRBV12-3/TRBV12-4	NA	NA	TGTGCCACCCTCGGGGCCAGGTCCCTAAACACCGGGGAGCTGTTTTTT	CATLGARSLNTGELFF
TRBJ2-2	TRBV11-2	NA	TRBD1	TGTGCCAGCAGCCCCCTGGATTGGGACAGGGGGCCCACCGGGGAGCTGTTTTTT	CASSPLDWDRGPTGELFF
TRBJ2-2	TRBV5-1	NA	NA	TGCGCCAGCAGCCGGGACCCCGCGAACACCGGGGAGCTGTTTTTT	CASSRDPANTGELFF
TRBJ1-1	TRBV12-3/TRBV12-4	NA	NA	TGTGCCAGCAGCCCTTGGGCAGGACTGAACACTGAAGCTTTCTTT	CASSPWAGLNTEAFF
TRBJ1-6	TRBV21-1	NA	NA	TGTGCCAGCAGCAAAGCGGGTGCAGAGAGCTCCTATAATTCACCCCTCCACTTT	CASSKAGAESSYNSPLHF
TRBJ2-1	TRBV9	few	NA	TGTGCCAGCAGCAGTTCTGAGGCCACCTACAATGAGCAGTTCTTC	CASSSSEATYNEQFF
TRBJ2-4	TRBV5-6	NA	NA	TGTGCCAGCAGCTTGCGCGTAGCAAACATTCAGTACTTC	CASSLRVANIQYF
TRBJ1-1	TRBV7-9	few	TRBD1	TGTGCCAGCAGCCTTATGGGACAGGCGAACACTGAAGCTTTCTTT	CASSLMGQANTEAFF
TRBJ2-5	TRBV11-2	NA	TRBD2	TGTGCCAGCAGCTTAGACTGGGGGGGCCAAGAGACCCAGTACTTC	CASSLDWGGQETQYF
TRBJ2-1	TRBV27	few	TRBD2	TGTGCCGTAGTAACGGGGACTAGCGGGACACGCTTC	CAVVTGTSGTRF
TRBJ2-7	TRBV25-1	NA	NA	TGTGTCCTTAACTACGAGCAGTACTTC	CVLNYEQYF
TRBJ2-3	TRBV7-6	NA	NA	TGTGCCAGCAGCGCTAGCACATACACAGATACGCAGTATTTT	CASSASTYTDTQYF
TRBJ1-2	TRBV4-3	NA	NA	TGCGCCAGCAGCCAAGATCGGGCCGCCTATGGCTACACCTTC	CASSQDRAAYGYTF
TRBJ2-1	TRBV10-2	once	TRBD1	TGCGCCAGCCGCGAAGGAAGGGACAGCCCCTACAATGAGCAGTTCTTC	CASREGRDSPYNEQFF
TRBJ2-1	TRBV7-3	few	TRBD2	TGTGCCAGCAGCCAATCCGGGACTAGCGTCTACAATGAGCAGTTCTTC	CASSQSGTSVYNEQFF
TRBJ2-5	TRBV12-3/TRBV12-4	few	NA	TGTGCCAGCAGTTTTTCGGAGTACGAAGAGACCCAGTACTTC	CASSFSEYEETQYF